These 22 T cell receptor beta chains originate from one sample sequenced in a study of post-analysis software for immune sequencing data. Findings and limits, study-wide: Controls showed lower frequencies than patients for a few TRBV segments, and TRBV5-6, TRBV5-1 and TRBV20-1 were among these.

What these receptors recognize is not known. The library was made from cDNA and included unique molecular identifiers. Using its own MiXCR run on the PCR reads, TCRdb lists one record per CDR3 protein. The data show 180,000 or so distinct CDR3 sequences, with about 30% seen just once and less than 4% held by the top ten. The source material was blood. All receptors derive from a girl aged 2-17 years with multiple sclerosis.

This clonotype was detected a few times. The J gene is TRBJ1-6, the V gene TRBV20-1; D remains ambiguous. The CDR3 consists of 13 residues. V lost 3 bases and J lost 5, with 8 bases in between. CDR1 is DFQATT, CDR2 SNEGSKA, per germline (reference sequence). The CDR3 DNA follows: TGCAGTGCTAGGCAGCGGAATAATTCACCCCTCCACTTT. Translation gives CSARQRNNSPLHF.

This clonotype has at least ten counts. The chain joins TRBV5-1 to TRBJ2-6, with unresolved D. V was cut by 4 bases and J by 1 base, with 12 bases left in between. CDR1 and CDR2 from the germline V gene are SGHRS and YFSETQ. This CDR3 is built from 16 residues. CDR3 residues: CASSPLTRSGANVLTF. The CDR3 region has the DNA TGCGCCAGCAGCCCGCTTACCCGATCTGGGGCCAACGTCCTGACTTTC.

V gene TRBV5-1 combines with J gene TRBJ2-5; no reliable D call. Per the germline V gene, CDR1 is SGHRS and CDR2 is YFSETQ. Trimming shortened V by 2 bases and J by 3 bases, and 11 bases separated the two germline ends. The CDR3 length is 14 residues. In nucleotides, the CDR3 is TGCGCCAGCAGCTTAACAGTTCGTAAAGAGACCCAGTACTTC. It codes for CASSLTVRKETQYF.

This clonotype was detected many times. The chain carries TRBV20-1 and TRBJ2-3; 7 nucleotides align to TRBD2. CDR3 length: 13 amino acids. Trimming cost V 5 bases and J 5 bases; bases outside gene matches: 7. Germline loops: CDR1 DFQATT, CDR2 SNEGSKA (reference sequence). CDR3 DNA sequence: TGCAGTGCTGAACTAGCGCCTGGAGATACGCAGTATTTT. This gives the protein CSAELAPGDTQYF.

Ten or more counts support this clonotype. This chain connects TRBV29-1 to TRBJ1-4; 12 bases are shared with TRBD1. Germline V lookup: CDR1 SQVTM, CDR2 ANQGSEA. V shed 8 bases, J shed 10 bases, and the junction held 14 bases outside the gene matches. This CDR3 comprises 15 residues. DNA of the CDR3: TGCAGCACCTTAAACGCCGGGACAGGGGGCCTAAAACTGTTTTTT. It translates to CSTLNAGTGGLKLFF.

Ten or more counts support this clonotype. The gene calls are TRBV6-6 and TRBJ2-1; a weak D match, TRBD2 (5 bases). Between the trimmed V and J ends, which lost 5 bases and 8 bases, there was a span of 16 bases. Germline V gene data show CDR1 as MNHNY and CDR2 as SVGAGI (reference sequence). The CDR3 spans 14 residues. The CDR3 DNA sequence: TGTGCCAGCAGTGACACTGACGGGAAACATGAGCAGTTCTTC. This codes for CASSDTDGKHEQFF.

The V and J genes are TRBV5-1 and TRBJ2-3; TRBD1 is a possible D gene (5 bases). V was cut by 0 bases and J by 4 bases, with 12 bases left in between. The CDR3 has 15 residues. In germline, CDR1 is SGHRS, CDR2 YFSETQ. The CDR3 DNA reads TGCGCCAGCAGCTTGGAAGGGGCGTGGGCAGATACGCAGTATTTT. As protein: CASSLEGAWADTQYF.

There are a few counts of this clonotype. The J gene is TRBJ2-7, the V gene TRBV7-8; TRBD1 or TRBD2 may be the D gene (5 bases each). This CDR3 is 18 amino acids long. In germline, CDR1 is SGHVS, CDR2 FQNEAQ. V lost 5 bases to trimming and J lost 3 bases, with 26 bases between them. The CDR3 DNA sequence: TGTGCCAGCAGCCCCCGAGATAAAGAGGGACGCTGGAACTACGAGCAGTACTTC. It encodes CASSPRDKEGRWNYEQYF.

Note on this clonotype: A much more abundant neighbour one base away suggests this may be a read error. CDR3 bases: TGTGCCAGCAGGCCAGATTACTCCTACAATGAGCAGTACTTC. It encodes CASRPDYSYNEQYF. The chain joins TRBV6-6 to TRBJ2-1; D gene ambiguous. Near its end, the DNA agrees better with TRBJ2-7, so the J call may be wrong. This CDR3 spans 14 amino acids. Germline CDR1 and CDR2: MNHNY and SVGAGI (reference sequence).

This clonotype was counted ten times or more. CDR3 loop: CATERENGAEQYF. CDR3 nucleotides: TGTGCCACGGAGCGGGAGAACGGCGCCGAGCAGTACTTC. The chain uses TRBV15 and TRBJ2-7; 8 bases are shared with TRBD2. Germline V lookup: CDR1 LNHNV, CDR2 YYDKDF (reference sequence). The CDR3 has 13 amino acids. The V and J ends lost 9 bases and 6 bases, in that order; junction bases with no gene match: 10.

In its sample, this clonotype was seen many times. The chain couples TRBV3-1 to TRBJ2-3; no definite D call. Germline CDR1 is LGHDT and CDR2 is YNNKEL (reference sequence). Trimming took off 1 base at V and 2 bases at J, with 10 bases between the two ends. CDR3 length: 15 residues. The CDR3 DNA reads as TGTGCCAGCAGCCAAGCATGGGGTTACACAGATACGCAGTATTTT. Its translation is CASSQAWGYTDTQYF.

This clonotype has a count of ten or more. The chain carries TRBV28 and TRBJ2-1, with TRBD2 matching 8 bases. The ends lost 8 bases at V and 5 bases at J; junction bases unmatched: 8. Germline CDR1 reads MDHEN; CDR2 reads SYDVKM. CDR3 length equals 14 residues. CDR3: CASRTTSANNEQFF. CDR3 nucleotide sequence: TGTGCCAGCCGGACGACTAGCGCGAACAATGAGCAGTTCTTC.

This chain connects TRBV3-1 to TRBJ2-7; D is possibly TRBD1 or TRBD2 (5 bases each). V lost 3 bases and J 5 bases, leaving 17 bases between the germline ends. Germline V gene lookup returns CDR1 LGHDT and CDR2 YNNKEL (reference sequence). The CDR3 has 15 amino acids. For the CDR3, the DNA is TGTGCCAGCAGCCATAATAGACCCAGGGACCACGAGCAGTACTTC. As protein: CASSHNRPRDHEQYF.

This clonotype was seen at least ten times. V is TRBV5-1 and J is TRBJ2-5, with TRBD2 identical over 10 bases. Gene TRBJ2-7 matches the end of the DNA better, so the J call may be wrong. CDR1 and CDR2 from the germline V gene are SGHRS and YFSETQ. The CDR3 covers 15 residues. The CDR3 sequence is CASSSLSGGALEQYF. The CDR3 nucleotides read TGCGCCAGCAGCTCCCTCAGCGGGGGGGCCCTCGAGCAGTACTTC.

Concerning this clonotype: A much larger clone differs by one base, so this may be a read error. This chain uses TRBV7-9 with TRBJ2-7; D call uncertain. The DNA matches TRBJ2-5 better at its end, which makes the J call doubtful. CDR1 and CDR2 from the germline V gene are SEHNR and FQNEAQ (reference sequence). The CDR3 is made up of 12 amino acids. CDR3 sequence reads: CVSSLGQGTQYF. Written as DNA, the CDR3 is TGTGTCAGCAGCTTAGGCCAAGGGACCCAGTACTTC.

Concerning this clonotype: A clone one base away is much larger, so this may be a read error. The chain links TRBV5-1 to TRBJ2-5, with D perhaps matching TRBD1 (5 bases). With 0 bases removed from V and 5 bases from J, the gap between germline ends came to 8 bases. The length of the CDR3 is 13 residues. From germline, CDR1 is SGHRS and CDR2 YFSETQ. For the CDR3, the DNA is TGCGCCAGCAGCTTGGCAGGGTGCGAGACCCAGTACTTC. Translated: CASSLAGCETQYF.

This clonotype was seen a few times. This sequence joins TRBV5-5 and TRBJ2-5; 9 bases align to TRBD2. Trimming at V came to 3 bases and at J to 6 bases, leaving 6 bases not matched to a gene. Looked up from germline, CDR1 is SGHKS and CDR2 is YYEKEE (reference sequence). This CDR3 is built from 14 residues. Here the CDR3 DNA reads TGTGCCAGCAGCTCTCAGACTAGCGGACAGACCCAGTACTTC. It yields the protein CASSSQTSGQTQYF.

The chain carries TRBV2 and TRBJ1-5; D remains unclear. CDR1 is SNHLY and CDR2 is FYNNEI in the germline V gene. Trimming pared 1 base from V and 7 bases from J, leaving 14 bases between. The CDR3 spans 15 residues. Here the CDR3 reads CASSEVGRAEQPQHF. Written as DNA, the CDR3 is TGTGCCAGCAGTGAAGTCGGACGGGCCGAGCAGCCCCAGCATTTT.

This clonotype was detected a few times. V usage is TRBV19 and J usage is TRBJ1-1; the D gene is possibly TRBD1 (6 bases). The germline V gene encodes CDR1 LNHDA and CDR2 SQIVND (reference sequence). V lost 8 bases, J lost 0 bases, and 10 bases lay in between. The CDR3 runs 13 residues. Here the CDR3 DNA reads TGTGCCAGTTCAACAGGGTTGAACACTGAAGCTTTCTTT. Protein product: CASSTGLNTEAFF.

For this clonotype: Mismatch with germline at one junction end may stem from a read error. The J gene is TRBJ2-3, the V gene TRBV12-3 or TRBV12-4; 13 bases fit TRBD2. This CDR3 spans 17 amino acids. The CDR3 bases are TGTGCCAGTAGTACCAGACTAGCGGGAGGAAGCACAGATACGGAGTATTTT. Protein sequence: CASSTRLAGGSTDTEYF.

This clonotype occurred a few times. The chain couples TRBV20-1 to TRBJ1-2; possibly TRBD1 for D (6 bases). The germline gives CDR1 DFQATT, CDR2 SNEGSKA (reference sequence). V was trimmed by 7 bases and J by 8 bases, leaving 14 bases between them. The CDR3 is 11 amino acids. DNA of the CDR3: TGCAGTGGTAGCTCCAGGGGAGGCTACACCTTC. Its translation: CSGSSRGGYTF.

This clonotype has more than one count but fewer than ten. The V call is TRBV15, the J call TRBJ2-1; 7 nucleotides agree with TRBD2. The CDR3 totals 16 residues. Unmatched junction bases numbered 10, after V lost 0 bases and J lost 8 bases. The germline CDR1 and CDR2 sequences are LNHNV and YYDKDF (reference sequence). Here the CDR3 DNA reads TGTGCCACCAGCAGAGAATTTGCGGGGGACCTGGATGAGCAGTTCTTC. This encodes CATSREFAGDLDEQFF.